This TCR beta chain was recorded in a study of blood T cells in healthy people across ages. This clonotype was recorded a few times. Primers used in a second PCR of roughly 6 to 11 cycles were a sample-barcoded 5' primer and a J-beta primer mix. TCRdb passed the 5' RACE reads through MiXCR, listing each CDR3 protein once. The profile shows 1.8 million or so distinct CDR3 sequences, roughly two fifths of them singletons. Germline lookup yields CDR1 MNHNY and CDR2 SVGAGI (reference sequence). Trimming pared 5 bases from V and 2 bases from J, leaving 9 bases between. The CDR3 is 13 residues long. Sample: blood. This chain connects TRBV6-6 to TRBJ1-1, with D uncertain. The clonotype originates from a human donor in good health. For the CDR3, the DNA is TGTGCCAGCAGTGAGCAGGATAACACTGAAGCTTTCTTT. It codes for CASSEQDNTEAFF.